A single sample is the source of the 2 T cell receptor beta chains below, sequenced in a study of shared clonotypes between healthy human individuals. Positively selected for CCR7, the CD45RO-negative cells used as naive CD8 cells excluded terminally differentiated effector memory CD45RA+ cells. Assay used: immunoSEQ multiplex PCR; TCRdb lists only in-frame clones, some missing. This table has around 1.9 million clones, more than 85% appearing once. The sample consisted of naive CD8+ T cells from PBMCs. The receptors here all came from a man aged 18 to 35 in good health. Some clones in this sample may be carry-over from other donors' samples.

This clone was observed a single time. The chain combines TRBV7-3 with TRBJ1-2; D call uncertain. From germline, CDR1 is SGHTA and CDR2 FQGTGA. There are 15 residues in the CDR3. The V and J ends lost 5 bases and 4 bases respectively, with 17 bases between them. As DNA, the CDR3 is TGTGCCAGCAGCCCACTTGGGGTGCAGGCCTATGGCTACACCTTC. The encoded protein is CASSPLGVQAYGYTF. Based on the CDR3 plus reference TRBV7-3 and TRBJ1-2, the full variable domain is GAGVSQTPSNKVTEKGKYVELRCDPISGHTALYWYRQSLGQGPEFLIYFQGTGAADDSGLPNDRFFAVRPEGSVSTLKIQRTERGDSAVYLCASSPLGVQAYGYTFGSGTRLTVV.

Notes on this clone: Other DNA sequences in the same sample also yield this CDR3. V and J are TRBV27 and TRBJ2-7; D unresolved. Germline V gene lookup returns CDR1 MNHEY and CDR2 SMNVEV (reference sequence). Trimming removed 6 bases from V and 2 bases from J, with 11 bases in between. This CDR3 is 13 amino acids long. For the CDR3, the DNA is TGTGCCAGCAGCTCCGGACGGACCTACGAGCAGTACTTC. This encodes CASSSGRTYEQYF.